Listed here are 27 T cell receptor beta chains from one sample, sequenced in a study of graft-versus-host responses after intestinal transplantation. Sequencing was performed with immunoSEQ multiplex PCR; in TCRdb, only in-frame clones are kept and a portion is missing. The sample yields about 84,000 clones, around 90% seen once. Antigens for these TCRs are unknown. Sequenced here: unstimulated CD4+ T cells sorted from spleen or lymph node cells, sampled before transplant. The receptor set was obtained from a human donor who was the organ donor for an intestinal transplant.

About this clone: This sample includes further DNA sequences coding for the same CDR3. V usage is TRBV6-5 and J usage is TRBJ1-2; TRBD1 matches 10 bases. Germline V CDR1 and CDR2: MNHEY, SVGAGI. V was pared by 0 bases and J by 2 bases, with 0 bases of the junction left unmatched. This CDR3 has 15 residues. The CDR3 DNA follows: TGTGCCAGCAGTTACTCGGGACAGGGGAACTATGGCTACACCTTC. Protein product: CASSYSGQGNYGYTF.

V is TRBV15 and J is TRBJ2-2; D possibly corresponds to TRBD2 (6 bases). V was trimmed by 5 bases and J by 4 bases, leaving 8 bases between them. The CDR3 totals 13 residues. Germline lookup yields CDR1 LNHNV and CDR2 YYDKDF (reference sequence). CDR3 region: CATSLTSTGELFF. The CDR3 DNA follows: TGTGCCACCAGCCTGACTAGCACCGGGGAGCTGTTTTTT. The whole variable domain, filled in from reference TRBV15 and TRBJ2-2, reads DAMVIQNPRYQVTQFGKPVTLSCSQTLNHNVMYWYQQKSSQAPKLLFHYYDKDFNNEADTPDNFQSRRPNTSFCFLDIRSPGLGDTAMYLCATSLTSTGELFFGEGSRLTVL.

The CDR3 DNA follows: TGCGCCAGCAGCGGAAGACTAGCGGCCTACAATGAGCAGTTCTTC. It yields the protein CASSGRLAAYNEQFF. This chain joins TRBV5-1 and TRBJ2-1; 9 bases line up with TRBD2. The V segment lost 4 bases and the J segment 2 bases; nucleotides outside the gene matches: 4. There are 15 residues in the CDR3. Germline V gives CDR1 SGHRS, CDR2 YFSETQ.

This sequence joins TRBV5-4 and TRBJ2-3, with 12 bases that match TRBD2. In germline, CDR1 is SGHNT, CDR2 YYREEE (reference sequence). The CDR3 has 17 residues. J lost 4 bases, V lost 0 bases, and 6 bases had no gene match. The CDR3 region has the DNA TGTGCCAGCAGCTTGGCGCGACTAGCGGGAGTTCCAGATACGCAGTATTTT. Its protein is CASSLARLAGVPDTQYF. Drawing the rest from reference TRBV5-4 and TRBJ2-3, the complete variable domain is ETGVTQSPTHLIKTRGQQVTLRCSSQSGHNTVSWYQQALGQGPQFIFQYYREEENGRGNFPPRFSGLQFPNYSSELNVNALELDDSALYLCASSLARLAGVPDTQYFGPGTRLTVL.

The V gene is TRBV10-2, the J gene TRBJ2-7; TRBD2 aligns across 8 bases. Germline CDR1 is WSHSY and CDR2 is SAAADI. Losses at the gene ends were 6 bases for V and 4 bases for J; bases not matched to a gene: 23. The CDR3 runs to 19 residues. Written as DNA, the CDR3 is TGCGCCAGCAGACCCGCTACCGGGACTAGTGGCGGGGGGACTTACGAGCAGTACTTC. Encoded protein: CASRPATGTSGGGTYEQYF.

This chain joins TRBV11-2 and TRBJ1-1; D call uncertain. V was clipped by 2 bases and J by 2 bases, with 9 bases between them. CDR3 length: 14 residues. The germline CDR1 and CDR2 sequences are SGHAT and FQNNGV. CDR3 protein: CASSLSRTNTEAFF. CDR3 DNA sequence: TGTGCCAGCAGCTTATCGCGGACTAACACTGAAGCTTTCTTT.

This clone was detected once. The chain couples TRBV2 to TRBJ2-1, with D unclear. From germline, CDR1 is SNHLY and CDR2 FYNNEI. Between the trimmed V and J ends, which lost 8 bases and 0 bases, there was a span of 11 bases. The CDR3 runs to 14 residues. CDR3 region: CASGLVSSYNEQFF. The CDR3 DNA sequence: TGTGCCAGCGGCCTAGTGAGCTCCTACAATGAGCAGTTCTTC.

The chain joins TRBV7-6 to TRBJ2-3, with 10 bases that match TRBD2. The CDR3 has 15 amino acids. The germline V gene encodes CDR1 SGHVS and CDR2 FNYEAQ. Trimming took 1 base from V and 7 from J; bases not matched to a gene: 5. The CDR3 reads CASSLETSGVYTQYF. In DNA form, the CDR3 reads TGTGCCAGCAGCTTAGAAACTAGCGGGGTATATACGCAGTATTTT.

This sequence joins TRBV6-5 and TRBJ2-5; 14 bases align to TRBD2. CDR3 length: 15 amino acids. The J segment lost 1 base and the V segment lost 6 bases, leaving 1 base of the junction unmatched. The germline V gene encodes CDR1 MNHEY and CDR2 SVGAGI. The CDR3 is CASRGLAGAQETQYF. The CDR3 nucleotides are TGTGCCAGCAGGGGACTAGCGGGAGCCCAAGAGACCCAGTACTTC.

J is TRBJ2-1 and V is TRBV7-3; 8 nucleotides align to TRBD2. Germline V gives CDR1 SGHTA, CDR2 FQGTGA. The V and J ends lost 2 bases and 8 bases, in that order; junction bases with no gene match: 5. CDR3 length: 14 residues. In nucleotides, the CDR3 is TGTGCCAGCAGCTTAGCGGGAGGTAAAGATGAGCAGTTCTTC. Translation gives CASSLAGGKDEQFF. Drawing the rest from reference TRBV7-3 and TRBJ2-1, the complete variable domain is GAGVSQTPSNKVTEKGKYVELRCDPISGHTALYWYRQSLGQGPEFLIYFQGTGAADDSGLPNDRFFAVRPEGSVSTLKIQRTERGDSAVYLCASSLAGGKDEQFFGPGTRLTVL.

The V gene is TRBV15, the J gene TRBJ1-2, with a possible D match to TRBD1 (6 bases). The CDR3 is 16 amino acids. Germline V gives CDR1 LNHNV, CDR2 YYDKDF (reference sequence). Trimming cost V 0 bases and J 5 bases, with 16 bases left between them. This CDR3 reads CATSRDGGGQGYGYTF. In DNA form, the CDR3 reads TGTGCCACCAGCAGAGATGGGGGGGGCCAGGGATATGGCTACACCTTC.

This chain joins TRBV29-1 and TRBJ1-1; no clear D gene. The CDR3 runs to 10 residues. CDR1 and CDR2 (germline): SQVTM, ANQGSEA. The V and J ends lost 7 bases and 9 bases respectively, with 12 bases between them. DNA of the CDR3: TGCAGCGCCCATGGGCAAAAAGCTTTCTTT. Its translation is CSAHGQKAFF. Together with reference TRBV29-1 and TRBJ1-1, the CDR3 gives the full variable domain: SAVISQKPSRDICQRGTSLTIQCQVDSQVTMMFWYRQQPGQSLTLIATANQGSEATYESGFVIDKFPISRPNLTFSTLTVSNMSPEDSSIYLCSAHGQKAFFGQGTRLTVV.

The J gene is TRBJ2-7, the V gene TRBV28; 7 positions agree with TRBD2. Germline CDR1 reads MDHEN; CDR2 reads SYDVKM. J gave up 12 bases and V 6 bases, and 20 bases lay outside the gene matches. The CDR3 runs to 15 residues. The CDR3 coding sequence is TGTGCCAGCAGGGGTTTGGAGCCGGGACTACTAACTCGGTACTTC. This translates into CASRGLEPGLLTRYF. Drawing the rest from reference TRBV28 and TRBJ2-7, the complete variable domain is DVKVTQSSRYLVKRTGEKVFLECVQDMDHENMFWYRQDPGLGLRLIYFSYDVKMKEKGDIPEGYSVSREKKERFSLILESASTNQTSMYLCASRGLEPGLLTRYFGPGTRLTVT.

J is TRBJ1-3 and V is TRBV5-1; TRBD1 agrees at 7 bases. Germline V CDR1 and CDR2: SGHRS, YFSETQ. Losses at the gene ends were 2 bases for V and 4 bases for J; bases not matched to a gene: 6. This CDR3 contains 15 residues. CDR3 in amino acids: CASSFDRVGGNTIYF. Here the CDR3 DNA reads TGCGCCAGCAGCTTCGACAGGGTAGGAGGAAACACCATATATTTT.

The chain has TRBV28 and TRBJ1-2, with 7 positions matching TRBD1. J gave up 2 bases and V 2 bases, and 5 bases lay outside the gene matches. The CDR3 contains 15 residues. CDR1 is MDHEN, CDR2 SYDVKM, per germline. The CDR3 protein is CASSLPQQGNYGYTF. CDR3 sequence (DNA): TGTGCCAGCAGTTTACCCCAACAGGGGAACTATGGCTACACCTTC.

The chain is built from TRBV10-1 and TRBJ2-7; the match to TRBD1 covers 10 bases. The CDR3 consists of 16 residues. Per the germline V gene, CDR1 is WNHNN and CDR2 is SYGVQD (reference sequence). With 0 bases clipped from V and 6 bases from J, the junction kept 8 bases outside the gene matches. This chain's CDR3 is CASSESDRGPVREQYF. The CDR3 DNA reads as TGCGCCAGCAGTGAGTCAGACAGGGGGCCGGTTCGCGAGCAGTACTTC.

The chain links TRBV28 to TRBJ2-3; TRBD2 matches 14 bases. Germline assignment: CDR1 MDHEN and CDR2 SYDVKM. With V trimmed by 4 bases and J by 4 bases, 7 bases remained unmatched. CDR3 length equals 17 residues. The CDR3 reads CASSSGLAGGGPDTQYF. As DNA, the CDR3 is TGTGCCAGCAGTTCAGGACTAGCGGGAGGTGGCCCAGATACGCAGTATTTT.

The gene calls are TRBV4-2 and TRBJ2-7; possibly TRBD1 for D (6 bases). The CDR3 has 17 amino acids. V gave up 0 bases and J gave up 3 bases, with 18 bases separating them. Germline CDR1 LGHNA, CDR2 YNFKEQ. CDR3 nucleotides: TGTGCCAGCAGCCAAGATAGGGGGTCTGGACTTATCTACGAGCAGTACTTC. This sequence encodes CASSQDRGSGLIYEQYF.

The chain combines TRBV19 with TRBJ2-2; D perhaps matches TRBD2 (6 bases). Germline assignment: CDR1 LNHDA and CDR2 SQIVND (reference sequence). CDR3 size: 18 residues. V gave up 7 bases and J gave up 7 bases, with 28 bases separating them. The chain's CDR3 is CASTTIRREQWTNGELFF. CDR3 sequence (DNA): TGTGCCAGTACCACCATTAGGAGGGAACAGTGGACCAACGGGGAGCTGTTTTTT.

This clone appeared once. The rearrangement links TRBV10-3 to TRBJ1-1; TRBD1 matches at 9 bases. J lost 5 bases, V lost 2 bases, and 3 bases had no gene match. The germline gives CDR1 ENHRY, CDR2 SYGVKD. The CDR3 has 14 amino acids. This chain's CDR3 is CAISEIGQGTEAFF. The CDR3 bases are TGTGCCATCAGTGAGATCGGACAGGGGACTGAAGCTTTCTTT.

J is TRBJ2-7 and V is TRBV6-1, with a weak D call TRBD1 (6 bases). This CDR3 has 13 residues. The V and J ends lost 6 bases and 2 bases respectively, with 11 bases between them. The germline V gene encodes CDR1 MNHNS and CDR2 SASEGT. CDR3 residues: CASRRTVPYEQYF. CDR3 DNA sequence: TGTGCCAGCAGGAGGACAGTCCCCTACGAGCAGTACTTC.

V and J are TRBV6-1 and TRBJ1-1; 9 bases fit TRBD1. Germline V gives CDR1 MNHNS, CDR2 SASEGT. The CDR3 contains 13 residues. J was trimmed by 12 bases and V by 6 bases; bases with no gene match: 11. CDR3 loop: CASSLDRGGLSFF. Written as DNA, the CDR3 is TGTGCCAGCAGCCTGGACAGGGGAGGTTTGTCTTTCTTT.

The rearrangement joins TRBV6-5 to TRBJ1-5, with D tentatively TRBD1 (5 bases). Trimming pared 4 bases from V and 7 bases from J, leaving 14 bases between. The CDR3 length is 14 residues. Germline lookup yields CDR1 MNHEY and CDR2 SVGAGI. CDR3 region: CASSSFGAWQPQHF. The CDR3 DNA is TGTGCCAGCAGTTCCTTTGGGGCTTGGCAGCCCCAGCATTTT.

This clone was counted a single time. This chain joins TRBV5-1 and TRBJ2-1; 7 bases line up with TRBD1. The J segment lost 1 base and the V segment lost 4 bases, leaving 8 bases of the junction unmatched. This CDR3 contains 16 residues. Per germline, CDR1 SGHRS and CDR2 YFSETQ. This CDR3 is CASSPDRQGSYNEQFF. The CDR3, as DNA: TGCGCCAGCAGCCCGGACAGGCAAGGATCCTACAATGAGCAGTTCTTC.

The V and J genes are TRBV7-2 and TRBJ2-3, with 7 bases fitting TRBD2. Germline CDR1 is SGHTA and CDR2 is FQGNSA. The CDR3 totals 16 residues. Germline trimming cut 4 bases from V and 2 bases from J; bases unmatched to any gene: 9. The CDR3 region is CASSSGYSGPTDTQYF. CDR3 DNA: TGTGCCAGCAGCTCGGGGTATAGCGGGCCCACAGATACGCAGTATTTT.

CDR3 sequence reads: CASSFLNRDTEAFF. The CDR3 DNA is TGTGCCAGCAGCTTCCTAAACAGGGACACTGAAGCTTTCTTT. The chain recombines TRBV11-2 with TRBJ1-1; D perhaps matches TRBD1 (6 bases). V lost 3 bases to trimming and J lost 3 bases, with 11 bases between them. Germline CDR1 and CDR2: SGHAT and FQNNGV. This CDR3 is 14 amino acids long.

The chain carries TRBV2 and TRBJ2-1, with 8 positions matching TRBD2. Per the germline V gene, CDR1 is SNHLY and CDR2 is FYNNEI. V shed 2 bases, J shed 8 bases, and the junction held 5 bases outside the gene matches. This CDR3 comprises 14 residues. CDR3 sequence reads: CASSESGTRYEQFF. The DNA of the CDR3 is TGTGCCAGCAGTGAATCTGGGACTAGATATGAGCAGTTCTTC. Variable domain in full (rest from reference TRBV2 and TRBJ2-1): EPEVTQTPSHQVTQMGQEVILRCVPISNHLYFYWYRQILGQKVEFLVSFYNNEISEKSEIFDDQFSVERPDGSNFTLKIRSTKLEDSAMYFCASSESGTRYEQFFGPGTRLTVL.